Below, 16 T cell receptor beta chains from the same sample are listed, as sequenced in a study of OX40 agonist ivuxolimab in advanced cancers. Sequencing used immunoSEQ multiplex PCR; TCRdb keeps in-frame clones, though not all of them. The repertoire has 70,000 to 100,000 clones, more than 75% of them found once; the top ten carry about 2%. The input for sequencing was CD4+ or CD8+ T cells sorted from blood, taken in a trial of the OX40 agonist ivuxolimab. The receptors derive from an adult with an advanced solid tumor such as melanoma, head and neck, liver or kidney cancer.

The CDR3 reads CASSLVLRRGTGELFF. The CDR3 bases are TGTGCCAGCAGCTTGGTATTGAGGCGGGGAACCGGGGAGCTGTTTTTT. The rearrangement joins TRBV7-4 to TRBJ2-2; maybe TRBD2 (6 bases). The CDR3 is made up of 16 amino acids. The germline V gene has CDR1 SGHVT and CDR2 SQSDAQ. Trimming pared 3 bases from V and 5 bases from J, leaving 16 bases between.

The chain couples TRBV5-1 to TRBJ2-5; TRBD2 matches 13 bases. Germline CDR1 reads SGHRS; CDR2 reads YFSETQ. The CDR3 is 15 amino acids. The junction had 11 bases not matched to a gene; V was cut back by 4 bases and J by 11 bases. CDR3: CASSRGTSGTTAQYF. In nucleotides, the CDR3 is TGCGCCAGCAGCAGGGGGACTAGCGGGACTACCGCTCAGTACTTC.

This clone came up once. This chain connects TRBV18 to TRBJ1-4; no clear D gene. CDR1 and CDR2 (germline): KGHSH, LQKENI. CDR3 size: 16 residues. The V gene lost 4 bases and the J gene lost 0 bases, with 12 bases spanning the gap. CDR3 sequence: CASSREDTATNEKLFF. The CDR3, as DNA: TGTGCCAGCTCACGCGAAGACACTGCAACTAATGAAAAACTGTTTTTT. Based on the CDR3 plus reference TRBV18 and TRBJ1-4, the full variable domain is NAGVMQNPRHLVRRRGQEARLRCSPMKGHSHVYWYRQLPEEGLKFMVYLQKENIIDESGMPKERFSAEFPKEGPSILRIQQVVRGDSAAYFCASSREDTATNEKLFFGSGTQLSVL.

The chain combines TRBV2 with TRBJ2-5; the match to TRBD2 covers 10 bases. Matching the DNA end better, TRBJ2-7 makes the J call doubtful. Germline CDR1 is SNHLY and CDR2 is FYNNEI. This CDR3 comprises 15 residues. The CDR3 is CASSGPASGRAEQYF. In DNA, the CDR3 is TGTGCCAGCAGTGGGCCAGCTAGCGGGAGAGCCGAGCAGTACTTC.

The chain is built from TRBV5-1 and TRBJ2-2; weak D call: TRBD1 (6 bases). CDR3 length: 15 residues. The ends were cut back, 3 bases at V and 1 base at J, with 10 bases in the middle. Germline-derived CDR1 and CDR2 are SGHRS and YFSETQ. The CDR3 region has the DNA TGCGCCAGCAGCTCGGGACAAATGAACACCGGGGAGCTGTTTTTT. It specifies CASSSGQMNTGELFF.

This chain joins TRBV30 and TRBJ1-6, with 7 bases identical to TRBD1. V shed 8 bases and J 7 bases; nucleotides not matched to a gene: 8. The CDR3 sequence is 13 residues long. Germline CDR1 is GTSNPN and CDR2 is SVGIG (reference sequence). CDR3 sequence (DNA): TGTGCCGCAGAGGGGGCCGGGAATTCACCCCTCCACTTT. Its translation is CAAEGAGNSPLHF.

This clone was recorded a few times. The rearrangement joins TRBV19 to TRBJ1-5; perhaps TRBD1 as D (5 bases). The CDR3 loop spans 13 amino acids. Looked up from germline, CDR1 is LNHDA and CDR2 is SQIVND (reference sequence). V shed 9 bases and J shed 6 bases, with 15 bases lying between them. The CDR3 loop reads CASTGTGIQPQHF. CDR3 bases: TGTGCCAGCACCGGGACTGGGATTCAGCCCCAGCATTTT.

The CDR3 loop reads CASKERGGTTNEKLFF. The CDR3 DNA reads TGTGCCAGCAAAGAAAGAGGGGGCACCACTAATGAAAAACTGTTTTTT. The V gene is TRBV27, the J gene TRBJ1-4; 7 bases match TRBD1. Germline CDR1 and CDR2: MNHEY and SMNVEV (reference sequence). The CDR3 consists of 16 residues. Unmatched junction bases numbered 10, after V lost 7 bases and J lost 2 bases.

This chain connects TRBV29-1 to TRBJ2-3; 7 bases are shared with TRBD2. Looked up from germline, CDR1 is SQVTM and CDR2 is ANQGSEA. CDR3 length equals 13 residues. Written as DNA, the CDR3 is TGCAGTGGCGGGAGAAGAGTCCCAGATACGCAGTATTTT. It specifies CSGGRRVPDTQYF.

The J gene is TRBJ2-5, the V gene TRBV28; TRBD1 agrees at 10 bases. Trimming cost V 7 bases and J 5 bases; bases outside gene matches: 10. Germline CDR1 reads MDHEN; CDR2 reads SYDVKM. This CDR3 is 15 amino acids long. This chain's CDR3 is CASTKTGGARETQYF. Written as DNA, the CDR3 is TGTGCCAGCACCAAGACAGGGGGCGCACGGGAGACCCAGTACTTC. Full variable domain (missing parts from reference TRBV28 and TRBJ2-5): DVKVTQSSRYLVKRTGEKVFLECVQDMDHENMFWYRQDPGLGLRLIYFSYDVKMKEKGDIPEGYSVSREKKERFSLILESASTNQTSMYLCASTKTGGARETQYFGPGTRLLVL.

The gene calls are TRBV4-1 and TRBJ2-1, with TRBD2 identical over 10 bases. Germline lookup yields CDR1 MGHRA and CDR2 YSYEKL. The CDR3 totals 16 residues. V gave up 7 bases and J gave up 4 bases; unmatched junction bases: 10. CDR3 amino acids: CASKLLAGKSYNEQFF. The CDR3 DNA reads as TGCGCCAGCAAACTACTAGCGGGAAAATCTTACAATGAGCAGTTCTTC.

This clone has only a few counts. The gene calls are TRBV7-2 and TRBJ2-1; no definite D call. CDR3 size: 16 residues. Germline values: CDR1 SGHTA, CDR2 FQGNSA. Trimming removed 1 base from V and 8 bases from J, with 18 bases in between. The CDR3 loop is CASSLVASVGSDEQFF. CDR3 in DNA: TGTGCCAGCAGCTTAGTAGCTTCCGTGGGTAGTGATGAGCAGTTCTTC.

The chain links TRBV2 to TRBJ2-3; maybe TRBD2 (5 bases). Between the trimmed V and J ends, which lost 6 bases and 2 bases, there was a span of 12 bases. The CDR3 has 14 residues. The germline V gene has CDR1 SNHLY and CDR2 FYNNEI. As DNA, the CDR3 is TGTGCCAGCAGAGCGAGCGGTGTCACAGATACGCAGTATTTT. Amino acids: CASRASGVTDTQYF. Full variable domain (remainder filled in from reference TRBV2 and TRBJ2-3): EPEVTQTPSHQVTQMGQEVILRCVPISNHLYFYWYRQILGQKVEFLVSFYNNEISEKSEIFDDQFSVERPDGSNFTLKIRSTKLEDSAMYFCASRASGVTDTQYFGPGTRLTVL.

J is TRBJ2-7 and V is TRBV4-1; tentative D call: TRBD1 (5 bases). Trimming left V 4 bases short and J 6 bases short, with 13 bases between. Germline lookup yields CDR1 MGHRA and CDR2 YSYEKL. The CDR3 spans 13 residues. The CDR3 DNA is TGCGCCAGCAGCCCGGCAGGGTTAGGCGAGCAGTACTTC. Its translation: CASSPAGLGEQYF.

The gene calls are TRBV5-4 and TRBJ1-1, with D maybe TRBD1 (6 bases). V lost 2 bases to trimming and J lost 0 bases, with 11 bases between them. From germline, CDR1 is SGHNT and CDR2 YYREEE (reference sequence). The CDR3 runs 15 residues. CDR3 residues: CASSLRDTMNTEAFF. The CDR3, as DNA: TGTGCCAGCAGCTTACGGGACACCATGAACACTGAAGCTTTCTTT.

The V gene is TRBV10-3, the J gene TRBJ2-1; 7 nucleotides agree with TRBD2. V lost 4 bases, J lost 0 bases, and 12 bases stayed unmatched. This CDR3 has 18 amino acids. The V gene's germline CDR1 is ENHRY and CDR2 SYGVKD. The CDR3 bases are TGTGCCATCAGTGGTGCAGCGGGACTACCCAGCTCCTACAATGAGCAGTTCTTC. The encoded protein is CAISGAAGLPSSYNEQFF.